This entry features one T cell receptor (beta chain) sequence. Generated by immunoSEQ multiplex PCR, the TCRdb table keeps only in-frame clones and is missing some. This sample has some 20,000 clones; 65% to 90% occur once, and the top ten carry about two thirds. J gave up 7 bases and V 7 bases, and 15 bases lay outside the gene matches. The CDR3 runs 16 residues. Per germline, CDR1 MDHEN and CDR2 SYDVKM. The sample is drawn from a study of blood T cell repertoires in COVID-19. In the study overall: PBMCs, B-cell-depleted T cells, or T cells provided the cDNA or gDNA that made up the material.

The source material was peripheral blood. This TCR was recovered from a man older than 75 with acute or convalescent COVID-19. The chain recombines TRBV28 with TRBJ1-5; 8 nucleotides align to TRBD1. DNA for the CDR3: TGTGCCAGCACCCCCGGGCGCAGGGGGCGCGTACAGCCCCAGCATTTT. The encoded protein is CASTPGRRGRVQPQHF.